The rows below give T cell receptor beta chains drawn from one sample of a study of Ad26.COV2.S vaccination and SARS-CoV-2 variants. Assay used: immunoSEQ multiplex PCR; TCRdb lists only in-frame clones, some missing. Of roughly 270,000 clones listed, approximately 87% are singletons. The sample in question was peripheral blood, obtained in a trial of Ad26.COV2.S vaccine versus placebo. The receptors originated from a person between 18 and 59 years old who received the Ad26.COV2.S COVID-19 vaccine or a placebo. CDR3s include the opening cysteine and the closing phenylalanine or tryptophan. D genes are given only for firm matches. Clone size is not always given. Where it is, it says once, few, many or a class for expanded clones.

CDR3 protein: CASSLGQPGYGYTF
CDR3 DNA: TGTGCCAGCAGTCTGGGACAGCCGGGGTATGGCTACACCTTC
clone size: -
V gene: TRBV2
J gene: TRBJ1-2
D gene: TRBD1

CDR3 protein: CASSLEGAGYGYTF
CDR3 DNA: TGTGCCAGCAGCTTAGAGGGGGCGGGCTATGGCTACACCTTC
clone size: -
V gene: TRBV7-2
J gene: TRBJ1-2
D gene: TRBD1

CDR3 protein: CASSPQETQYF
CDR3 DNA: TGTGCCAGCTCACCCCAAGAGACCCAGTACTTC
clone size: -
V gene: TRBV18
J gene: TRBJ2-5
D gene: -

CDR3 protein: CASRPGLAGPQETQYF
CDR3 DNA: TGCGCCAGCAGACCAGGACTAGCGGGACCTCAAGAGACCCAGTACTTC
clone size: -
V gene: TRBV5-1
J gene: TRBJ2-5
D gene: TRBD2

CDR3 protein: CASSPGEGSNYEQYF
CDR3 DNA: TGTGCCAGCAGTCCCGGGGAGGGGAGTAACTACGAGCAGTACTTC
clone size: -
V gene: TRBV6-5
J gene: TRBJ2-7
D gene: TRBD2

CDR3 protein: CASSRGVDEQYF
CDR3 DNA: TGTGCCAGCAGCCGCGGAGTTGACGAGCAGTACTTC
clone size: -
V gene: TRBV11-3
J gene: TRBJ2-7
D gene: -

CDR3 protein: CASSDIGSRGYNSPLHF
CDR3 DNA: TGTGCCAGCAGTGACATTGGGTCGAGGGGATATAATTCACCCCTCCACTTT
clone size: -
V gene: TRBV6-1
J gene: TRBJ1-6
D gene: -

CDR3 protein: CASSSQRAFF
CDR3 DNA: TGTGCCAGCAGTTCCCAAAGGGCTTTCTTT
clone size: -
V gene: TRBV12-3/TRBV12-4
J gene: TRBJ1-1
D gene: -

CDR3 protein: CASSSLRQGTQYF
CDR3 DNA: TGTGCCAGCAGCTCCCTTAGACAGGGCACGCAGTATTTT
clone size: -
V gene: TRBV7-6
J gene: TRBJ2-3
D gene: TRBD1

CDR3 protein: CASSLREYGYTF
CDR3 DNA: TGTGCCAGCAGCTTACGAGAATATGGCTACACCTTC
clone size: -
V gene: TRBV7-2
J gene: TRBJ1-2
D gene: -

CDR3 protein: CALQGAIGNTIYF
CDR3 DNA: TGTGCCTTACAGGGGGCTATTGGAAACACCATATATTTT
clone size: -
V gene: TRBV30
J gene: TRBJ1-3
D gene: TRBD1

CDR3 protein: CSVRDANVLTF
CDR3 DNA: TGCAGCGTCCGGGACGCCAACGTCCTGACTTTC
clone size: -
V gene: TRBV29-1
J gene: TRBJ2-6
D gene: -

CDR3 protein: CASSLTSGTDTQYF
CDR3 DNA: TGCGCCAGCAGCTTGACTAGCGGCACAGATACGCAGTATTTT
clone size: -
V gene: TRBV5-1
J gene: TRBJ2-3
D gene: TRBD2

CDR3 protein: CASSGRGGAHEQYF
CDR3 DNA: TGCGCCAGCAGCGGAAGAGGGGGGGCCCACGAGCAGTACTTC
clone size: few
V gene: TRBV4-1
J gene: TRBJ2-7
D gene: -

CDR3 protein: CATSSINQPQHF
CDR3 DNA: TGTGCCACCAGCAGCATTAATCAGCCCCAGCATTTT
clone size: -
V gene: TRBV15
J gene: TRBJ1-5
D gene: -

CDR3 protein: CATSRPGQHNSPLHF
CDR3 DNA: TGTGCCACCAGCAGACCGGGACAGCATAATTCACCCCTCCACTTT
clone size: -
V gene: TRBV15
J gene: TRBJ1-6
D gene: TRBD1

CDR3 protein: CASSQDGSSGPNTGELFF
CDR3 DNA: TGTGCCAGCAGCCAAGATGGTTCTAGCGGGCCGAACACCGGGGAGCTGTTTTTT
clone size: -
V gene: TRBV3-1/TRBV3-2
J gene: TRBJ2-2
D gene: TRBD2

CDR3 protein: CASSFSGLTYEQYF
CDR3 DNA: TGTGCCAGCAGTTTTAGTGGCCTAACCTACGAGCAGTACTTC
clone size: -
V gene: TRBV27
J gene: TRBJ2-7
D gene: -

CDR3 protein: CASSLGAGSGNTIYF
CDR3 DNA: TGTGCCAGCAGCTTAGGTGCAGGCTCTGGAAACACCATATATTTT
clone size: -
V gene: TRBV11-2
J gene: TRBJ1-3
D gene: -

CDR3 protein: CASRDNYGYTF
CDR3 DNA: TGTGCCAGCAGAGATAACTATGGCTACACCTTC
clone size: -
V gene: TRBV28
J gene: TRBJ1-2
D gene: -

CDR3 protein: CASSPEGAHYGYTF
CDR3 DNA: TGTGCCAGCTCACCAGAGGGGGCACACTATGGCTACACCTTC
clone size: -
V gene: TRBV18
J gene: TRBJ1-2
D gene: TRBD1

CDR3 protein: CASSAGPAGELFF
CDR3 DNA: TGTGCCAGCAGCGCCGGGCCGGCAGGGGAGCTGTTTTTT
clone size: -
V gene: TRBV9
J gene: TRBJ2-2
D gene: -

CDR3 protein: CASSLSVTDLSGNTIYF
CDR3 DNA: TGTGCCAGCAGTTTATCTGTGACAGATCTCTCTGGAAACACCATATATTTT
clone size: -
V gene: TRBV27
J gene: TRBJ1-3
D gene: -

CDR3 protein: CASSTRAANSGNTIYF
CDR3 DNA: TGTGCCAGCAGCACCCGGGCGGCTAACTCTGGAAACACCATATATTTT
clone size: -
V gene: TRBV13
J gene: TRBJ1-3
D gene: -

CDR3 protein: CATSGLTTDTQYF
CDR3 DNA: TGTGCCACCAGTGGGCTAACCACAGATACGCAGTATTTT
clone size: once
V gene: TRBV24-1
J gene: TRBJ2-3
D gene: -

CDR3 protein: CASGPSGSWNEQFF
CDR3 DNA: TGTGCCAGCGGTCCTAGCGGAAGTTGGAATGAGCAGTTCTTC
clone size: -
V gene: TRBV7-2
J gene: TRBJ2-1
D gene: TRBD2

CDR3 protein: CATSQPSGRAEETQYF
CDR3 DNA: TGTGCCACTTCCCAACCCAGCGGGAGGGCCGAAGAGACCCAGTACTTC
clone size: -
V gene: TRBV2
J gene: TRBJ2-5
D gene: TRBD2

CDR3 protein: CASRRAGGRDIQYF
CDR3 DNA: TGTGCCAGCAGGCGAGCGGGAGGACGGGACATTCAGTACTTC
clone size: -
V gene: TRBV6-5
J gene: TRBJ2-4
D gene: TRBD2

CDR3 protein: CASSEEEGGRNNEQFF
CDR3 DNA: TGTGCCAGCAGTGAAGAGGAGGGGGGAAGGAACAATGAGCAGTTCTTC
clone size: -
V gene: TRBV6-1
J gene: TRBJ2-1
D gene: -

CDR3 protein: CASTWGGDLNYGYTF
CDR3 DNA: TGTGCCAGCACTTGGGGGGGGGACCTAAACTATGGCTACACCTTC
clone size: -
V gene: TRBV6-6
J gene: TRBJ1-2
D gene: -

CDR3 protein: CASSILGGAFGYTF
CDR3 DNA: TGTGCCAGTAGTATTTTGGGGGGCGCCTTTGGCTACACCTTC
clone size: once
V gene: TRBV19
J gene: TRBJ1-2
D gene: -

CDR3 protein: CASSSGQNYGYTF
CDR3 DNA: TGTGCCAGCAGCTCCGGACAGAACTATGGCTACACCTTC
clone size: -
V gene: TRBV5-4
J gene: TRBJ1-2
D gene: -

CDR3 protein: CASGGQGPLESGNTIYF
CDR3 DNA: TGTGCCAGTGGGGGACAGGGTCCGTTGGAGTCTGGAAACACCATATATTTT
clone size: few
V gene: TRBV19
J gene: TRBJ1-3
D gene: TRBD1

CDR3 protein: CASRSGGSTDTQYF
CDR3 DNA: TGTGCCAGCAGGAGTGGCGGGAGCACAGATACGCAGTATTTT
clone size: -
V gene: TRBV2
J gene: TRBJ2-3
D gene: -

CDR3 protein: CASSPGGANTEAFF
CDR3 DNA: TGTGCCAGCAGCCCAGGGGGAGCGAACACTGAAGCTTTCTTT
clone size: -
V gene: TRBV7-8
J gene: TRBJ1-1
D gene: TRBD1

CDR3 protein: CASSLGGRGDTEAFF
CDR3 DNA: TGTGCCAGCAGCTTAGGCGGGAGGGGGGACACTGAAGCTTTCTTT
clone size: -
V gene: TRBV7-2
J gene: TRBJ1-1
D gene: -

CDR3 protein: CASRPLNGFRDSPLHF
CDR3 DNA: TGTGCCAGCAGGCCCCTAAATGGGTTTCGTGATTCACCCCTCCACTTT
clone size: -
V gene: TRBV27
J gene: TRBJ1-6
D gene: -

CDR3 protein: CASSLGGAFAEAFF
CDR3 DNA: TGTGCCAGCAGCCTTGGGGGGGCATTCGCTGAAGCTTTCTTT
clone size: -
V gene: TRBV7-9
J gene: TRBJ1-1
D gene: -

CDR3 protein: CASSLSGPSLDTQYF
CDR3 DNA: TGTGCCAGCAGTTTATCGGGTCCGTCCTTGGATACGCAGTATTTT
clone size: -
V gene: TRBV27
J gene: TRBJ2-3
D gene: -

CDR3 protein: CSVTGQLNTEAFF
CDR3 DNA: TGCAGCGTCACGGGACAGCTGAACACTGAAGCTTTCTTT
clone size: -
V gene: TRBV29-1
J gene: TRBJ1-1
D gene: TRBD1

CDR3 protein: CASSPGQGYGYTF
CDR3 DNA: TGCGCCAGCAGCCCCGGACAGGGATACGGCTACACCTTC
clone size: once
V gene: TRBV5-1
J gene: TRBJ1-2
D gene: TRBD1

CDR3 protein: CASSPTSDWSYTF
CDR3 DNA: TGTGCCAGCAGCCCGACATCGGATTGGAGCTACACCTTC
clone size: -
V gene: TRBV7-2
J gene: TRBJ1-2
D gene: -

CDR3 protein: CASSDSPGSGNTIYF
CDR3 DNA: TGTGCCAGCAGTGACTCGCCGGGTTCCGGAAACACCATATATTTT
clone size: -
V gene: TRBV6-4
J gene: TRBJ1-3
D gene: -

CDR3 protein: CASSPRVNYNEQFF
CDR3 DNA: TGTGCCAGCTCACCACGGGTTAACTACAATGAGCAGTTCTTC
clone size: -
V gene: TRBV18
J gene: TRBJ2-1
D gene: -

CDR3 protein: CAWSVGGPGEAFF
CDR3 DNA: TGTGCCTGGAGTGTTGGGGGCCCGGGGGAGGCTTTCTTT
clone size: once
V gene: TRBV30
J gene: TRBJ1-1
D gene: -

CDR3 protein: CSVQGNGNEKLFF
CDR3 DNA: TGCAGCGTTCAGGGGAATGGTAATGAAAAACTGTTTTTT
clone size: -
V gene: TRBV29-1
J gene: TRBJ1-4
D gene: -

CDR3 protein: CASSIGTEETQYF
CDR3 DNA: TGTGCCAGTAGTATTGGGACAGAAGAGACCCAGTACTTC
clone size: -
V gene: TRBV19
J gene: TRBJ2-5
D gene: TRBD1

CDR3 protein: CASSPPLGTGELFF
CDR3 DNA: TGTGCCAGTAGCCCCCCACTTGGGACCGGGGAGCTGTTTTTT
clone size: once
V gene: TRBV19
J gene: TRBJ2-2
D gene: -

CDR3 protein: CASTLQENTGELFF
CDR3 DNA: TGTGCCAGCACCCTACAGGAGAACACCGGGGAGCTGTTTTTT
clone size: few
V gene: TRBV2
J gene: TRBJ2-2
D gene: -

CDR3 protein: CASSLGQSSYNEQFF
CDR3 DNA: TGTGCCAGCAGCTTGGGACAGAGCTCCTACAATGAGCAGTTCTTC
clone size: -
V gene: TRBV11-1
J gene: TRBJ2-1
D gene: TRBD1

CDR3 protein: CASSHRDSYPYGYTF
CDR3 DNA: TGTGCCAGCAGTCACCGGGACTCATACCCCTATGGCTACACCTTC
clone size: -
V gene: TRBV6-4
J gene: TRBJ1-2
D gene: -

CDR3 protein: CASTIDPRDGYTF
CDR3 DNA: TGTGCCAGTACTATTGACCCGAGGGATGGCTACACCTTC
clone size: -
V gene: TRBV9
J gene: TRBJ1-2
D gene: -

CDR3 protein: CASSYWQTRGYTF
CDR3 DNA: TGTGCCAGCAGTTATTGGCAAACTAGGGGCTACACCTTC
clone size: -
V gene: TRBV6-5
J gene: TRBJ1-2
D gene: -

CDR3 protein: CAISESRSQDLYGYTF
CDR3 DNA: TGTGCCATCAGTGAGTCGAGGTCCCAGGACCTCTATGGCTACACCTTC
clone size: few
V gene: TRBV10-3
J gene: TRBJ1-2
D gene: -

CDR3 protein: CASSNPGETSTDTQYF
CDR3 DNA: TGTGCCAGCAGTAACCCAGGGGAGACTAGCACAGATACGCAGTATTTT
clone size: -
V gene: TRBV6-4
J gene: TRBJ2-3
D gene: -

CDR3 protein: CASSPSLGRETQYF
CDR3 DNA: TGTGCCAGCTCACCGAGCCTAGGACGAGAGACCCAGTACTTC
clone size: -
V gene: TRBV18
J gene: TRBJ2-5
D gene: -